These T cell receptor beta chains were read from a single sample in a study of T cell repertoires in cytomegalovirus infection. These receptors have no identified antigens. TCRdb used MiXCR to reprocess the reads, holding one entry per CDR3 protein. The data hold around 900,000 distinct CDR3 sequences, with about a third observed a single time. This specimen consisted of cultured CD8+ T cells from PBMCs, obtained from culture after CMV antigen stimulation. The origin of the receptors is a human donor in good health (CMV status not recorded). Some clones in this sample may be carry-over from other donors' samples. Each CDR3 is given with its conserved first and last residue.

V gene	J gene	CDR3 protein
TRBV7-7	TRBJ2-1	CASSFRTGMHNEQFF
TRBV7-6	TRBJ1-5	CASSGGGASNQPQHF
TRBV6-1	TRBJ1-1	CASSDRPGTEAFF
TRBV7-6	TRBJ2-5	CASSIRDTQETQYF
TRBV6-1	TRBJ2-5	CASSADRVTETQYF
TRBV19	TRBJ1-1	CASGGRTEAFF
TRBV4-3	TRBJ1-5	CASSQDLPGRDSQPQHF
TRBV4-3	TRBJ1-2	CASSQGGVYYGYTF
TRBV7-6	TRBJ2-5	CASSPGQGAYAYQETQYF
TRBV7-6	TRBJ2-5	CASSQTSGGPIVETQYF
TRBV27	TRBJ1-1	CASRSGTTEAFF
TRBV24-1	TRBJ2-3	CATSDQGGTDTQYF
TRBV28	TRBJ1-4	CASSFGVSKLFF
TRBV27	TRBJ2-7	CASIGSYEQYF
TRBV6-2/TRBV6-3	TRBJ1-5	CASRSRGHTNQPQHF
TRBV4-1	TRBJ2-7	CASSLLGNGRYEQYF
TRBV6-5	TRBJ1-5	CASSYSPQQPQHF
TRBV29-1	TRBJ2-2	CSVDTGELFF
TRBV6-2/TRBV6-3	TRBJ1-5	CASTIQGRNQPHHF
TRBV6-5	TRBJ2-1	CASSYAGVEQFF
TRBV27	TRBJ1-1	CAVQGRPNTEAFF
TRBV7-6	TRBJ1-1	CANSLRPTQGDTEAFF
TRBV14	TRBJ1-3	CASSLRQSNSGNTIYF
TRBV12-3/TRBV12-4	TRBJ2-1	CASRQTGAGEQFF
TRBV2	TRBJ2-5	CASIEGRTQETQYF
TRBV11-2	TRBJ1-4	CASSREGSEKLFF
TRBV4-3	TRBJ2-1	CASSQARDREQFF
TRBV7-9	TRBJ1-2	CASSVGQLYGYTF
TRBV20-1	TRBJ2-3	CSAAPGLAGHWGTDTQYF
TRBV11-1	TRBJ2-7	CASSLALAGITSYEQYF
TRBV7-4	TRBJ1-1	CAFEDRKGAEAFF
TRBV7-6	TRBJ2-2	CASSPERGNTGELFF
TRBV7-8	TRBJ2-5	CASSTQRGGLETQYF
TRBV15	TRBJ1-5	CATSGTSGGLYGNQPQHF
TRBV6-5	TRBJ1-1	CASSYTSMDTEAFF
TRBV14	TRBJ1-2	CASSQRRRGLSDGYTF
TRBV20-1	TRBJ1-1	CSARDLTQNTEAFF
TRBV7-8	TRBJ1-2	CASSPYETGFGYTF
TRBV12-3/TRBV12-4	TRBJ1-5	CASSGRGEGPQPQHF
TRBV10-3	TRBJ1-1	CAISGGEMNTEAFF
TRBV6-8	TRBJ2-2	CATDPDGVTGGTGELFF
TRBV7-9	TRBJ1-1	CATTAGLKAFF
TRBV29-1	TRBJ1-1	CSGDKGDYTEAFF
TRBV7-6	TRBJ2-2	CASSSRLAGGGTGELFF
TRBV27	TRBJ2-3	CASSSEDRGRDTQYF
TRBV6-1	TRBJ1-5	CASSPYISNQPQHF
TRBV4-3	TRBJ2-1	CASSQDGLAGYNEQFF
TRBV7-9	TRBJ2-2	CASSLQGRGFSNTGELFF
TRBV5-1	TRBJ2-1	CASSLLRRDYTYNEQFF
TRBV24-1	TRBJ2-3	CATSDWGRISSTDTQYF
TRBV10-3	TRBJ2-4	CAISEDVKNIQYF
TRBV6-1	TRBJ2-7	CASSEGTGTYEQYF
TRBV5-1	TRBJ1-2	CASSPEGPWSYGYTF
TRBV12-3/TRBV12-4	TRBJ1-5	CASRSGGGPQHF
TRBV7-6	TRBJ1-6	CASSKIGGFSSHLHF